A selection of T cell receptor beta chains follows, all from one sample in a study of cytomegalovirus exposure and HLA in healthy donors. Libraries were prepared by immunoSEQ multiplex PCR; TCRdb keeps only in-frame clonotypes and omits some of them. The table lists roughly 50,000 clones, 93% of them singletons. Material: PBMCs. Every receptor here comes from a woman aged 18-30 years in good health and CMV-seropositive. Each CDR3 is given without its conserved first and last residue.

V	J	CDR3
TRBV5-6	TRBJ1-1	ASSPLGRGSEAF
TRBV5-4	TRBJ1-3	ASSLVRGTGQGNTIY
TRBV27	TRBJ2-6	ASRDRPGANVLT
TRBV18	TRBJ1-5	ASSPDRLSNQPQH
TRBV4-3	TRBJ2-7	ASSQDPQDYEQY
TRBV5-1	TRBJ2-3	ASSSLGGQSTDTQY
TRBV29-1	TRBJ1-1	SVELDRGPTEAF
TRBV9	TRBJ1-1	ASSAGTGGPEAF
TRBV7-2	TRBJ1-2	ASSIPGQGRYGYT
TRBV5-1	TRBJ1-1	ASRPTGMNTEAF
TRBV7-8	TRBJ2-1	ASSLDQRGSDNEQF
TRBV6-6	TRBJ2-4	ASKGYDKNIQY
TRBV11-2	TRBJ1-2	ASSLVGTGINYGYT
TRBV5-1	TRBJ2-4	ASSFTRQGSANIQY
TRBV7-9	TRBJ2-1	ASSTRGGPYNEQF
TRBV5-1	TRBJ2-5	ASSVTGQGETQY
TRBV6-5	TRBJ2-3	ASLGQAHTDTQY
TRBV30	TRBJ2-7	AWSVGGGAAYEQY
TRBV27	TRBJ1-5	ASSSLAGGWQPQH
TRBV7-9	TRBJ1-1	ASSSKPWDRANTEAF
TRBV6-1	TRBJ2-3	ASRTLVADTQY
TRBV28	TRBJ1-5	ASSLQGVSNQPQH
TRBV9	TRBJ1-1	ASSAPGQGPAEAF
TRBV5-1	TRBJ2-7	ASSRSYEQY
TRBV9	TRBJ2-7	ASSVGSTGSYEQY
TRBV6-6	TRBJ1-2	ASSYKDLYT
TRBV27	TRBJ2-5	ASSLYWRDPNPETQY
TRBV25-1	TRBJ2-1	ASSERPLAPNEQF
TRBV19	TRBJ1-1	ASSKGGGEAF
TRBV19	TRBJ2-7	ASSMFGGAYEQY
TRBV5-4	TRBJ1-2	ASSIAGNYGYT
TRBV28	TRBJ2-7	ASSFYTGTYEQY
TRBV29-1	TRBJ2-3	SVESGLDTQY
TRBV9	TRBJ2-2	ASEPGQLTNTGELF
TRBV5-6	TRBJ2-2	ASTPGQGRAGELF
TRBV2	TRBJ2-4	ASRIGTGGFIQY
TRBV28	TRBJ1-2	ASPGRVRPANYGYT